This T cell receptor (beta chain) was captured by sequencing in a study of radiotherapy plus CTLA-4 blockade in lung cancer. Study background: Objective response was observed in 18% of patients, and disease control in approximately 30%.

Some clones are missing from TCRdb's copy, which holds only in-frame ones; the method was immunoSEQ multiplex PCR. The sample includes tens of thousands of clones, less than 85% of them seen just once. This clone has just a few counts. The CDR3 totals 13 residues. The V gene lost 4 bases and the J gene lost 7 bases, with 13 bases spanning the gap. Germline V gene lookup returns CDR1 SGHDN and CDR2 FVKESK. The specimen comprised peripheral blood, sampled from a patient treated with radiotherapy plus ipilimumab. J is TRBJ1-1 and V is TRBV14; D is unclear. This clonotype originated in a human donor with non-small cell lung cancer who had stable disease on radiotherapy plus ipilimumab. The chain's CDR3 is CASSPIGGGEAFF. The DNA of the CDR3 is TGTGCCAGCAGCCCGATTGGAGGCGGTGAAGCTTTCTTT.